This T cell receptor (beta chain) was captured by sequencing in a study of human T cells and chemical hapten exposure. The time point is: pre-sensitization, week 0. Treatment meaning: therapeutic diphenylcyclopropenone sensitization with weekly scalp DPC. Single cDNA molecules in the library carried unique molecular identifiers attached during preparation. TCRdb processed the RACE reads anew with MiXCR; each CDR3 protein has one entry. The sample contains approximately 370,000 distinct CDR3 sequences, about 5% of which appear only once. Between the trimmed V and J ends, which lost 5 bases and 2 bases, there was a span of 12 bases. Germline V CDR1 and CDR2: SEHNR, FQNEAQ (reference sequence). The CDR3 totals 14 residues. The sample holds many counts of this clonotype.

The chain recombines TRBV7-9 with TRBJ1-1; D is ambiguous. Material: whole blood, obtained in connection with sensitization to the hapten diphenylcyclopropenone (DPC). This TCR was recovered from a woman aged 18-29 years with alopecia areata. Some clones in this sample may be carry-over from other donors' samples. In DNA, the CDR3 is TGTGCCAGCAGCCCCAGCCTGATAAACACTGAAGCTTTCTTT. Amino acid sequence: CASSPSLINTEAFF.